The next 17 T cell receptor beta chains were all read from a single sample in a study of cytomegalovirus exposure and HLA in healthy donors. PCR amplification relied on 60 Vbeta primers (plus 13 Jbeta primers). The table came from immunoSEQ multiplex PCR; TCRdb's copy has only in-frame clones and leaves some out. The sample records about 210,000 clones, around 86% being singletons. The specimen was PBMCs. Receptors were obtained from a woman between 45 and 60 years old in good health and CMV-seropositive.

Here the CDR3 reads CASSLGSGYNEQFF. CDR3 DNA sequence: TGTGCCAGCAGCTTAGGTTCAGGGTACAATGAGCAGTTCTTC. The rearrangement joins TRBV7-3 to TRBJ2-1; D possibly corresponds to TRBD1 (5 bases). Germline assignment: CDR1 SGHTA and CDR2 FQGTGA. Trimming pared 2 bases from V and 4 bases from J, leaving 9 bases between. CDR3 size: 14 residues.

Turning to this clone: The identical CDR3 is also encoded by other nucleotide sequences in the sample. CDR3 DNA sequence: TGTGCCAGCAGAAGCAGGGGTGCAGATACGCAGTATTTT. This gives the protein CASRSRGADTQYF. V and J are TRBV5-6 and TRBJ2-3; tentatively, D is TRBD1 (6 bases). CDR3 length equals 13 residues. CDR1 SGHDT and CDR2 YYEEEE come from the germline V gene. V was trimmed by 5 bases and J by 4 bases, leaving 11 bases between them.

The rearrangement joins TRBV5-1 to TRBJ2-2; 8 bases line up with TRBD1. Germline V gene sequence: CDR1 SGHRS, CDR2 YFSETQ. The CDR3 is 15 amino acids. V was pared by 4 bases and J by 3 bases, with 5 bases of the junction left unmatched. The CDR3 is CASSLDRVDTGELFF. The DNA of the CDR3 is TGCGCCAGCAGCCTGGACAGGGTGGACACCGGGGAGCTGTTTTTT.

This chain uses TRBV2 with TRBJ1-1; weak D call: TRBD1 (6 bases). There are 15 residues in the CDR3. In germline, CDR1 is SNHLY, CDR2 FYNNEI. Deletions cut 7 bases from V and 7 bases from J, with 22 bases between. This CDR3 reads CASTTTGYLAGEAFF. CDR3 DNA: TGTGCCAGCACTACGACAGGTTATCTGGCTGGTGAAGCTTTCTTT.

This CDR3 is CASSLAVEANTEAFF. The CDR3 nucleotides read TGTGCCAGCAGCTTAGCCGTGGAGGCGAACACTGAAGCTTTCTTT. The genes are TRBV7-9 and TRBJ1-1; D not resolved. Trimming stripped 0 bases from V and 1 base from J, with 9 bases between. From germline, CDR1 is SEHNR and CDR2 FQNEAQ (reference sequence). The CDR3 is 15 residues long.

This rearrangement joins TRBV7-9 to TRBJ2-7; 11 nucleotides line up with TRBD1. This CDR3 has 14 amino acids. After removal of 5 bases from V and 4 bases from J, the junction contained 4 bases not matched to a gene. Looked up from germline, CDR1 is SEHNR and CDR2 is FQNEAQ (reference sequence). CDR3 loop: CASSVGTGGYEQYF. CDR3 bases: TGTGCCAGCAGCGTAGGGACAGGGGGGTACGAGCAGTACTTC. Together with reference TRBV7-9 and TRBJ2-7, the CDR3 gives the full variable domain: DTGVSQNPRHKITKRGQNVTFRCDPISEHNRLYWYRQTLGQGPEFLTYFQNEAQLEKSRLLSDRFSAERPKGSFSTLEIQRTEQGDSAMYLCASSVGTGGYEQYFGPGTRLTVT.

This clone was seen just once. The chain links TRBV28 to TRBJ1-2; 10 bases fit TRBD1. CDR1 MDHEN and CDR2 SYDVKM come from the germline V gene. V dropped 6 bases and J dropped 3; count of bases not matched to a gene: 13. This CDR3 has 17 residues. In DNA form, the CDR3 reads TGTGCCAGCAGCTCCGGGACAGGGGCATCTCTAGACTATGGCTACACCTTC. The encoded protein is CASSSGTGASLDYGYTF.

J is TRBJ2-5 and V is TRBV18, with 9 nucleotides matching TRBD1. Matching the DNA end better, TRBJ2-7 makes the J call doubtful. CDR3 length equals 14 residues. Germline CDR1 reads KGHSH; CDR2 reads LQKENI. CDR3 residues: CASLPGQGSNEQYF. CDR3 DNA: TGTGCCAGCCTGCCGGGACAGGGTTCCAACGAGCAGTACTTC.

The chain combines TRBV7-9 with TRBJ1-3; TRBD1 matches at 7 bases. Germline V lookup: CDR1 SEHNR, CDR2 FQNEAQ (reference sequence). The CDR3 extends over 18 amino acids. With V trimmed by 2 bases and J by 1 base, 11 bases remained unmatched. CDR3 in amino acids: CASSLLDRMRESGNTIYF. CDR3 sequence (DNA): TGTGCCAGCAGCTTATTGGACAGGATGCGGGAATCTGGAAACACCATATATTTT.

In this sample, this clone turned up a few times. This chain joins TRBV7-3 and TRBJ2-5; tentatively, D is TRBD1 (5 bases). CDR1 and CDR2 (germline): SGHTA, FQGTGA. This CDR3 is 13 amino acids long. With 5 bases removed from V and 5 bases from J, the gap between germline ends came to 12 bases. The CDR3 here is CASSRSWGETQYF. CDR3 sequence (DNA): TGTGCCAGCAGCCGAAGCTGGGGCGAGACCCAGTACTTC.

The chain recombines TRBV7-6 with TRBJ2-7, with 7 bases identical to TRBD2. V lost 1 base and J lost 0; bases outside the gene matches: 9. This CDR3 has 17 residues. CDR1 and CDR2 (germline): SGHVS, FNYEAQ. The CDR3 DNA reads TGTGCCAGCAGCTTAGGGATAGCGGGCGAGAGCTCCTACGAGCAGTACTTC. Translated: CASSLGIAGESSYEQYF. Variable domain in full (rest from reference TRBV7-6 and TRBJ2-7): GAGVSQSPRYKVTKRGQDVALRCDPISGHVSLYWYRQALGQGPEFLTYFNYEAQQDKSGLPNDRFSAERPEGSISTLTIQRTEQRDSAMYRCASSLGIAGESSYEQYFGPGTRLTVT.

The rearrangement links TRBV4-2 to TRBJ2-2; 7 nucleotides match TRBD1. Germline V CDR1 and CDR2: LGHNA, YNFKEQ. CDR3 size: 16 residues. Losses at the gene ends were 3 bases for V and 4 bases for J; bases not matched to a gene: 8. CDR3 sequence reads: CASSHPTDRVTGELFF. As DNA, the CDR3 is TGTGCCAGCAGCCACCCGACTGACAGGGTCACCGGGGAGCTGTTTTTT.

This rearrangement joins TRBV19 to TRBJ2-1, with a possible D match to TRBD1 (5 bases). V was trimmed by 2 bases and J by 7 bases, leaving 12 bases between them. The CDR3 runs 14 residues. The germline CDR1 and CDR2 sequences are LNHDA and SQIVND (reference sequence). As DNA, the CDR3 is TGTGCCAGTAGTATACAGGGCAGGGAAAATGAGCAGTTCTTC. Residues: CASSIQGRENEQFF.

This rearrangement joins TRBV5-1 to TRBJ2-1, with 9 bases identical to TRBD2. The V gene's germline CDR1 is SGHRS and CDR2 YFSETQ. V lost 5 bases, J lost 2 bases, and 5 bases stayed unmatched. The CDR3 has 15 amino acids. DNA for the CDR3: TGCGCCAGCAGGGCGGGGGGGGGCACCTACAATGAGCAGTTCTTC. Protein product: CASRAGGGTYNEQFF. The variable domain in full, completed from reference TRBV5-1 and TRBJ2-1, reads KAGVTQTPRYLIKTRGQQVTLSCSPISGHRSVSWYQQTPGQGLQFLFEYFSETQRNKGNFPGRFSGRQFSNSRSEMNVSTLELGDSALYLCASRAGGGTYNEQFFGPGTRLTVL.

V gene TRBV5-1 combines with J gene TRBJ2-1, with a tentative D call TRBD2 (5 bases). The CDR3 totals 14 residues. Per germline, CDR1 SGHRS and CDR2 YFSETQ. V was pared by 1 base and J by 5 bases, with 10 bases between. The DNA for the CDR3 is TGCGCCAGCAGCTTGCCCGGGATCAACAATGAGCAGTTCTTC. Translating gives CASSLPGINNEQFF.

The chain carries TRBV27 and TRBJ2-7; 7 bases are shared with TRBD1. This CDR3 has 15 residues. Trimming removed 4 bases from V and 3 bases from J; junction bases left unmatched: 9. CDR1 is MNHEY, CDR2 SMNVEV, per germline (reference sequence). The CDR3 sequence is CASSSLMGQIYEQYF. The CDR3 bases are TGTGCCAGCAGTTCCCTGATGGGACAGATCTACGAGCAGTACTTC.

The chain links TRBV29-1 to TRBJ1-1; a possible D gene is TRBD1 (5 bases). The V gene lost 7 bases and the J gene lost 6 bases, with 12 bases spanning the gap. Germline V gene data show CDR1 as SQVTM and CDR2 as ANQGSEA. The CDR3 extends over 11 amino acids. CDR3 DNA sequence: TGCAGCGCCACGGGGGTCGCTGAAGCTTTCTTT. This sequence encodes CSATGVAEAFF. Drawing the rest from reference TRBV29-1 and TRBJ1-1, the complete variable domain is SAVISQKPSRDICQRGTSLTIQCQVDSQVTMMFWYRQQPGQSLTLIATANQGSEATYESGFVIDKFPISRPNLTFSTLTVSNMSPEDSSIYLCSATGVAEAFFGQGTRLTVV.